Listed below are T cell receptor beta chains from one sample, sequenced in a study of CD8 T cells in ankylosing spondylitis. TCRdb processed the 5' RACE reads anew with MiXCR; each CDR3 protein has one entry. The data show hundreds of thousands of distinct CDR3 sequences, roughly 20% seen once. The source material was blood, either unsorted or a sorted T cell fraction (not recorded which). Source of these receptors: a male donor with ankylosing spondylitis or in good health (not recorded which). Each CDR3 is given with its conserved first and last residue. A D gene is named only where the DNA matches it firmly. Size is omitted from some rows. Given values are once, few, many or a class for expanded clones.

CDR3nt: TGTGCCAGCAGTCCGGGACGCGAGACCTATGGCTACACCTTC; CDR3aa: CASSPGRETYGYTF; j_gene: TRBJ1-2; d_gene: NA; abundance: few; v_gene: TRBV2
CDR3nt: TGCAGTGCTAGAAACGGGGCAGAGGATGAGCAGTTCTTC; CDR3aa: CSARNGAEDEQFF; j_gene: TRBJ2-1; d_gene: NA; abundance: few; v_gene: TRBV20-1
CDR3nt: TGTGCCATCAGTGATCTGAATTCACCCCTCCACTTT; CDR3aa: CAISDLNSPLHF; j_gene: TRBJ1-6; d_gene: NA; abundance: NA; v_gene: TRBV10-3
CDR3nt: TGTGCCACCAGTGCGACGGCGGGGGGCCTCCTTTACAATGAGCAGTTCTTC; CDR3aa: CATSATAGGLLYNEQFF; j_gene: TRBJ2-1; d_gene: TRBD2; abundance: many; v_gene: TRBV24-1
CDR3nt: TGCGCCAGCAGCTTGGTTCGGCTAGCGGACCACCAAGAGACCCAGTACTTC; CDR3aa: CASSLVRLADHQETQYF; j_gene: TRBJ2-5; d_gene: TRBD2; abundance: many; v_gene: TRBV5-1
CDR3nt: TGCGCCAGCATAGACCCGGGACGGCAAGACAATGAGCAGTTCTTC; CDR3aa: CASIDPGRQDNEQFF; j_gene: TRBJ2-1; d_gene: NA; abundance: many; v_gene: TRBV5-1
CDR3nt: TGTGCCAGCAGCCTACCAACTAGCGGGATGACTAGCACAGATACGCAGTATTTT; CDR3aa: CASSLPTSGMTSTDTQYF; j_gene: TRBJ2-3; d_gene: TRBD2; abundance: NA; v_gene: TRBV3-1
CDR3nt: TGTGCCAGCACCAGAACAGGGAGATCCACTGAAGCTTTCTTT; CDR3aa: CASTRTGRSTEAFF; j_gene: TRBJ1-1; d_gene: NA; abundance: few; v_gene: TRBV6-1
CDR3nt: TGTGCCAGCAGTGATCTGTTGCAGTTCTTC; CDR3aa: CASSDLLQFF; j_gene: TRBJ2-1; d_gene: NA; abundance: few; v_gene: TRBV6-1
CDR3nt: TGTGCCAGCAGCCAATACCGCACAGATACGCAGTATTTT; CDR3aa: CASSQYRTDTQYF; j_gene: TRBJ2-3; d_gene: NA; abundance: few; v_gene: TRBV7-3
CDR3nt: TGCAGTGCTAGAGGGACAGGCAATTCACCCCTCCACTTT; CDR3aa: CSARGTGNSPLHF; j_gene: TRBJ1-6; d_gene: TRBD1; abundance: few; v_gene: TRBV20-1
CDR3nt: TGTGCCAGCAGCCGGGAAGGACAGGGGGCCGGAGATACGCAGTATTTT; CDR3aa: CASSREGQGAGDTQYF; j_gene: TRBJ2-3; d_gene: TRBD1; abundance: NA; v_gene: TRBV3-1
CDR3nt: TGTGCCAGCTCCCGGGGCCTAGCGGGATACAATGAGCAGTTCTTC; CDR3aa: CASSRGLAGYNEQFF; j_gene: TRBJ2-1; d_gene: TRBD2; abundance: many; v_gene: TRBV9
CDR3nt: TGTGCCAGCAGCTTGATGAACACTGAAGCTTTCTTT; CDR3aa: CASSLMNTEAFF; j_gene: TRBJ1-1; d_gene: NA; abundance: many; v_gene: TRBV5-6
CDR3nt: TGCAGCGTTGGGGACAGCCGAAGCAATCAGCCCCAGCATTTT; CDR3aa: CSVGDSRSNQPQHF; j_gene: TRBJ1-5; d_gene: TRBD1; abundance: many; v_gene: TRBV29-1
CDR3nt: TGCGCCAGCAGCTTGGGACGGGGAAATGAAAAACTGTTTTTT; CDR3aa: CASSLGRGNEKLFF; j_gene: TRBJ1-4; d_gene: NA; abundance: NA; v_gene: TRBV5-1
CDR3nt: TGCAGTGCTAGAGATACCAGGGGGCAAGAGACCCAGTACTTC; CDR3aa: CSARDTRGQETQYF; j_gene: TRBJ2-5; d_gene: TRBD1; abundance: NA; v_gene: TRBV20-1
CDR3nt: TGCGCCAGCAGCCTCGGACTAGCGCGGGGCAATGAGCAGTTCTTC; CDR3aa: CASSLGLARGNEQFF; j_gene: TRBJ2-1; d_gene: TRBD2; abundance: few; v_gene: TRBV4-1
CDR3nt: TGTGCCAGTAGTGGTCCCGGCCGCGGGGATACGCAGTATTTT; CDR3aa: CASSGPGRGDTQYF; j_gene: TRBJ2-3; d_gene: NA; abundance: NA; v_gene: TRBV19
CDR3nt: TGTGCCAGCAGCTCTCTTATTCCGCAGGGGGCCTACAATGAGCAGTTCTTC; CDR3aa: CASSSLIPQGAYNEQFF; j_gene: TRBJ2-1; d_gene: TRBD1; abundance: few; v_gene: TRBV12-3/TRBV12-4
CDR3nt: TGTGCCAGCAGTCCAAGCGGGGGGAGGGCCGGGGAGCTGTTTTTT; CDR3aa: CASSPSGGRAGELFF; j_gene: TRBJ2-2; d_gene: TRBD2; abundance: few; v_gene: TRBV12-3/TRBV12-4
CDR3nt: TGTGCCAGCAGCTGGGGAGGGGACAACTCAGATACGCAGTATTTT; CDR3aa: CASSWGGDNSDTQYF; j_gene: TRBJ2-3; d_gene: NA; abundance: many; v_gene: TRBV7-9
CDR3nt: TGTGCCAGTAGTACCAGGGGGCTATTGACTGAAGCTTTCTTT; CDR3aa: CASSTRGLLTEAFF; j_gene: TRBJ1-1; d_gene: TRBD1; abundance: NA; v_gene: TRBV19
CDR3nt: TGTGCCAGCAGAATACAGAGCAACACTGAAGCTTTCTTT; CDR3aa: CASRIQSNTEAFF; j_gene: TRBJ1-1; d_gene: NA; abundance: many; v_gene: TRBV6-5
CDR3nt: TGCGCCAGCAGCTTAAGAACAGGGGGAAAAAGACTGAACACTGAAGCTTTCTTT; CDR3aa: CASSLRTGGKRLNTEAFF; j_gene: TRBJ1-1; d_gene: TRBD1; abundance: few; v_gene: TRBV5-1
CDR3nt: TGTGCCAGCAGCCCGGGACTAGCGGGGGTGGAGACCCAGTACTTC; CDR3aa: CASSPGLAGVETQYF; j_gene: TRBJ2-5; d_gene: TRBD2; abundance: many; v_gene: TRBV12-3/TRBV12-4
CDR3nt: TGCAGCGTTGACACGTCGAACACTGAAGCTTTCTTT; CDR3aa: CSVDTSNTEAFF; j_gene: TRBJ1-1; d_gene: NA; abundance: NA; v_gene: TRBV29-1
CDR3nt: TGTGCCAGCAGCTTAGTTTACACCGGGGCGCTGTTTTTT; CDR3aa: CASSLVYTGALFF; j_gene: TRBJ2-2; d_gene: NA; abundance: NA; v_gene: TRBV7-8
CDR3nt: TGCAGTGCTAGAGATTTCAGCTCTTACTATAATTCACCCCTCCACTTT; CDR3aa: CSARDFSSYYNSPLHF; j_gene: TRBJ1-6; d_gene: NA; abundance: NA; v_gene: TRBV20-1
CDR3nt: TGTGCCAGCAGTACCATGCTTAGGGGGAGCACCCCGGGGGAGCTGTTTTTT; CDR3aa: CASSTMLRGSTPGELFF; j_gene: TRBJ2-2; d_gene: NA; abundance: once; v_gene: TRBV5-5
CDR3nt: TGTGCCAGCGCCCTTGGGCTCGGGAACACCGGGGAGCTGTTTTTT; CDR3aa: CASALGLGNTGELFF; j_gene: TRBJ2-2; d_gene: NA; abundance: NA; v_gene: TRBV12-3/TRBV12-4
CDR3nt: TGCAGCGTGGGACATGACAATGAGCAGTTCTTC; CDR3aa: CSVGHDNEQFF; j_gene: TRBJ2-1; d_gene: NA; abundance: many; v_gene: TRBV29-1
CDR3nt: TGCGCCAGCAGCTTGCTGGGGGCAAATGGCTACACCTTC; CDR3aa: CASSLLGANGYTF; j_gene: TRBJ1-2; d_gene: NA; abundance: NA; v_gene: TRBV5-1
CDR3nt: TGTGCCAGCAGTTTCCACCAGGGTTCCTTTGGGGCCAACGTCCTGACTTTC; CDR3aa: CASSFHQGSFGANVLTF; j_gene: TRBJ2-6; d_gene: NA; abundance: few; v_gene: TRBV12-3/TRBV12-4
CDR3nt: TGTGCCAGCAGCCCCCGGGGCAGTACATTATCTAGCACAGATACGCAGTATTTT; CDR3aa: CASSPRGSTLSSTDTQYF; j_gene: TRBJ2-3; d_gene: NA; abundance: NA; v_gene: TRBV4-2
CDR3nt: TGTGTCAGCAGTTTGGGACTAGCGGGGGGGCGGGCAGATACGCAGTATTTT; CDR3aa: CVSSLGLAGGRADTQYF; j_gene: TRBJ2-3; d_gene: TRBD2; abundance: NA; v_gene: TRBV6-5
CDR3nt: TGTGCCAGCAGCACTAGCGGCATACACAATGAGCAGTTCTTC; CDR3aa: CASSTSGIHNEQFF; j_gene: TRBJ2-1; d_gene: TRBD2; abundance: NA; v_gene: TRBV28
CDR3nt: TGCGCCAGCAGTTTTACCGGGACTAGCGGGAGGGGCACCGGGGAGCTGTTTTTT; CDR3aa: CASSFTGTSGRGTGELFF; j_gene: TRBJ2-2; d_gene: TRBD2; abundance: NA; v_gene: TRBV5-1
CDR3nt: TGCAGCGTTGAGGGGCGGGCCAAAAACATTCAGTACTTC; CDR3aa: CSVEGRAKNIQYF; j_gene: TRBJ2-4; d_gene: NA; abundance: NA; v_gene: TRBV29-1
CDR3nt: TGTGCCAGCAGTCCTCAGGGAGGTACTAATGAAAAACTGTTTTTT; CDR3aa: CASSPQGGTNEKLFF; j_gene: TRBJ1-4; d_gene: NA; abundance: few; v_gene: TRBV12-3/TRBV12-4
CDR3nt: TGTGCCAGCAGCTTCACAGGGGGCGAGTTTGAAGCTTTCTTT; CDR3aa: CASSFTGGEFEAFF; j_gene: TRBJ1-1; d_gene: TRBD1; abundance: few; v_gene: TRBV12-3/TRBV12-4
CDR3nt: TGTGCCAGCAGCTTAACGGTCGGGCCCCAAGAGACCCAGTACTTC; CDR3aa: CASSLTVGPQETQYF; j_gene: TRBJ2-5; d_gene: NA; abundance: few; v_gene: TRBV7-2
CDR3nt: TGCGCCAGCAGCTCGACCGGGACAGGGCAAGAGACCCAGTACTTC; CDR3aa: CASSSTGTGQETQYF; j_gene: TRBJ2-5; d_gene: TRBD1; abundance: once; v_gene: TRBV5-1
CDR3nt: TGTGCCAGCAGTCCAAGTCATTCAGGGGGCAGAAACACTGAAGCTTTCTTT; CDR3aa: CASSPSHSGGRNTEAFF; j_gene: TRBJ1-1; d_gene: TRBD1; abundance: many; v_gene: TRBV12-3/TRBV12-4
CDR3nt: TGTGCCAGCTCACCCCTGCGGGGCACACTCCAACGCAATGAGCAGTTCTTC; CDR3aa: CASSPLRGTLQRNEQFF; j_gene: TRBJ2-1; d_gene: NA; abundance: NA; v_gene: TRBV18
CDR3nt: TGTGCCAGTAGTATCGCTCACAGGGATACGCAGTATTTT; CDR3aa: CASSIAHRDTQYF; j_gene: TRBJ2-3; d_gene: NA; abundance: NA; v_gene: TRBV19
CDR3nt: TGCAGTGCTAGAGGATCGGGTGGGAGCCGCGAGGGCAATGAGCAGTTCTTC; CDR3aa: CSARGSGGSREGNEQFF; j_gene: TRBJ2-1; d_gene: NA; abundance: few; v_gene: TRBV20-1
CDR3nt: TGTGCCAGCAGCTCCCAGCGGGGGCTATACAATGAGCAGTTCTTC; CDR3aa: CASSSQRGLYNEQFF; j_gene: TRBJ2-1; d_gene: TRBD2; abundance: few; v_gene: TRBV5-5
CDR3nt: TGCAGTGCTACGGACCAACGGCGTACGTACAATGAGCAGTTCTTC; CDR3aa: CSATDQRRTYNEQFF; j_gene: TRBJ2-1; d_gene: NA; abundance: NA; v_gene: TRBV20-1
CDR3nt: TGCGCCAGCAGCTCCAGGGAGCCCTCCCAAGAGACCCAGTACTTC; CDR3aa: CASSSREPSQETQYF; j_gene: TRBJ2-5; d_gene: NA; abundance: NA; v_gene: TRBV5-1
CDR3nt: TGCAGTGCTGCTAGGAATGGGGCCAACGTCCTGACTTTC; CDR3aa: CSAARNGANVLTF; j_gene: TRBJ2-6; d_gene: NA; abundance: NA; v_gene: TRBV20-1
CDR3nt: TGTGCCAGCAGGAGACGGGATTCACCCCTCCACTTT; CDR3aa: CASRRRDSPLHF; j_gene: TRBJ1-6; d_gene: NA; abundance: many; v_gene: TRBV12-3/TRBV12-4
CDR3nt: TGTGCCAGCTCACCACGGACAGGGGGCAACACCGGGGAGCTGTTTTTT; CDR3aa: CASSPRTGGNTGELFF; j_gene: TRBJ2-2; d_gene: TRBD1; abundance: few; v_gene: TRBV18
CDR3nt: TGTGCCAGCAGCTTAGCAGCGGGGCCCACAGATACGCAGTATTTT; CDR3aa: CASSLAAGPTDTQYF; j_gene: TRBJ2-3; d_gene: TRBD2; abundance: NA; v_gene: TRBV11-2
CDR3nt: TGTGCCACCAGCAGTGGACTTATAGACATTCAGTACTTC; CDR3aa: CATSSGLIDIQYF; j_gene: TRBJ2-4; d_gene: NA; abundance: NA; v_gene: TRBV15
CDR3nt: TGTGCCAGCAGGTTAGGACGGGAGCAGTTCTTC; CDR3aa: CASRLGREQFF; j_gene: TRBJ2-1; d_gene: NA; abundance: once; v_gene: TRBV6-5
CDR3nt: TGTGCCAGCAGTGAATCCGGTGAAAGGAATCAGCCCCAGCATTTT; CDR3aa: CASSESGERNQPQHF; j_gene: TRBJ1-5; d_gene: NA; abundance: NA; v_gene: TRBV2
CDR3nt: TGTGCCAGCAGTTCCGCACTAGCAACTCAGTATTTT; CDR3aa: CASSSALATQYF; j_gene: TRBJ2-3; d_gene: NA; abundance: NA; v_gene: TRBV6-6
CDR3nt: TGCAGCGTCCCCGGGACGCAGAGCTCTGGGGCCAACGTCCTGACTTTC; CDR3aa: CSVPGTQSSGANVLTF; j_gene: TRBJ2-6; d_gene: NA; abundance: NA; v_gene: TRBV29-1